This TCR beta chain was profiled in a study of naive and memory T cell subsets. Ligated cDNA underwent four rounds of PCR with nested alpha and beta constant region primers and SP2. MiXCR, applied by TCRdb to the 5' RACE reads, yields one record per CDR3 protein. The sample has more than 50,000 distinct CDR3 sequences, more than 7% seen once. This clonotype was detected ten times or more. Its antigen is currently unknown. General study results and limits: Potentially, T cell activation and differentiation skew this RNA-based measurement.

The library had UMIs added by 3' ligation of an oligonucleotide to TCR cDNA. Germline V gene data show CDR1 as SQVTM and CDR2 as ANQGSEA. The ends were cut back, 5 bases at V and 0 bases at J, with 26 bases in the middle. The CDR3 spans 18 residues. This receptor was obtained from a male donor in good health. The gene calls are TRBV29-1 and TRBJ2-7; D uncertain. CDR3 sequence: CSVLLPPNGRALSYEQYF. CDR3 bases: TGCAGCGTTCTGTTACCTCCGAATGGCCGGGCCCTCTCCTACGAGCAGTACTTC.